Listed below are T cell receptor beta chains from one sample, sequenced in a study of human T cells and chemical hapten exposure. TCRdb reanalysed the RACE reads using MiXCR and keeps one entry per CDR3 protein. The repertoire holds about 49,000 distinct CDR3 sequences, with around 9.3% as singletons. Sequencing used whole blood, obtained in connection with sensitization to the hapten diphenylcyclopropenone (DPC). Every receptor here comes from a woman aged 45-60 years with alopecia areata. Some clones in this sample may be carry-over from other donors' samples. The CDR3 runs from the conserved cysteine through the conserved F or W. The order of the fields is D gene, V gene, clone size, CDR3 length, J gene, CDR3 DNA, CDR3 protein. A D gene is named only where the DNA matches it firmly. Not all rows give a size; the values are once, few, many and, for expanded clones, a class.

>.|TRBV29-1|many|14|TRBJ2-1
TGCAGCTCCTGGACGGCGAGCTCCTACAATGAGCAGTTCTTC
CSSWTASSYNEQFF
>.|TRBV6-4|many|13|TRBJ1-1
TGTGCCAGCACTTTACTGGTGGATAGCGGAGCTTTCTTT
CASTLLVDSGAFF
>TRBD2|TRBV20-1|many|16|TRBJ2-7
TGCAGTGCCCCGCCCCCTAGCGGGAGGGCCGTCGGCGAGCAGTACTTC
CSAPPPSGRAVGEQYF
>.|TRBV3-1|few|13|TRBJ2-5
TGTGCCAGCAGCCAAGCCAACCAAGAGACCCAGTACTTC
CASSQANQETQYF
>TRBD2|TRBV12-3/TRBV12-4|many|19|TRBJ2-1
TGTGCCAGCAGTTACAGGGCTAGCGGGAGGGCCAAGGAGACCAATGAGCAGTTCTTC
CASSYRASGRAKETNEQFF
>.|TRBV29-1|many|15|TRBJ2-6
TGCAGCGTTCACCTAACGCGCTCTGGGGCCAACGTCCTGACTTTC
CSVHLTRSGANVLTF
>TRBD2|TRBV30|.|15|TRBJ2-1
TGTGCCTGGAGTGTACTAGCGGGAGTTTACAATGAGCAGTTCTTC
CAWSVLAGVYNEQFF
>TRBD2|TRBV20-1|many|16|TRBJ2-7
TGCAGTGCGACCGATTTTGATGGTAGCGGGAGCTACGAGCAGTACTTC
CSATDFDGSGSYEQYF
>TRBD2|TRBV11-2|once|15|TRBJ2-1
TGTGCCAGCAGAAGACTAGCGGGAGGTTTCAATGAGCAGTTCTTC
CASRRLAGGFNEQFF
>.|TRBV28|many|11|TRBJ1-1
TGTGCCAGCATCGGTAACACTGAAGCTTTCTTT
CASIGNTEAFF
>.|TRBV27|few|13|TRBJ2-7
TGTGCCAGCAGTTCTCTTCCCTCCTACGAGCAGTACTTC
CASSSLPSYEQYF
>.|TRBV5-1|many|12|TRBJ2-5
TGCGCCAGCAGCTCCAGACAGGAGACCCAGTACTTC
CASSSRQETQYF
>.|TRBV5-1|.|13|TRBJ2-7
TGCGCCAGCAGCTACGCTAACTCGTGGGAGCAGTACTTC
CASSYANSWEQYF
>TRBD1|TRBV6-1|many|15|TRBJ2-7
TGTGCCAGCAGTGAAGCGGGACAGGGCCCCTACGAGCAGTACTTC
CASSEAGQGPYEQYF
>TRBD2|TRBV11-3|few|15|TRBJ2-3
TGTGCCAGCAGCTCGGGACTAGCGGTCACAGATACGCAGTATTTT
CASSSGLAVTDTQYF
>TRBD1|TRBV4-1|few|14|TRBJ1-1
TGCGCCAGCAGCAGTCCGGGACAGTCGTCTAGAGCTTTCTTT
CASSSPGQSSRAFF
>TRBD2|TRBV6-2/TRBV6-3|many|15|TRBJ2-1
TGTGCCAGCAAGACACCTAGCGGGAGGAACAATGAGCAGTTCTTC
CASKTPSGRNNEQFF
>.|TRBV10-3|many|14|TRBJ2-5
TGTGCCATCAGTGACCCCGGCTACTCAGAGACCCAGTACTTC
CAISDPGYSETQYF
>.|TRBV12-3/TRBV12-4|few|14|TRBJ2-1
TGTGCCAGCTTCTTGGGGCGCAAGGTCGATGAGCAGTTCTTC
CASFLGRKVDEQFF
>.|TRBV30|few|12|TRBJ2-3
TGTGCCGGTAACAGGGTGGGAGATACGCAGTATTTT
CAGNRVGDTQYF
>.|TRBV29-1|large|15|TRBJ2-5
TGCAGCGTTCAACCCTCGGGGTTTAGGCAAGAGACCCAGTACTTC
CSVQPSGFRQETQYF
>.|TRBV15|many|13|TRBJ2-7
TGTGCCACCAGCAGGGGACCGGCCTACGAGCAGTACTTC
CATSRGPAYEQYF
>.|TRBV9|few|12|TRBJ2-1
TGTGCCAGCAGCATAGTGGGCAATGAGCAGTTCTTC
CASSIVGNEQFF
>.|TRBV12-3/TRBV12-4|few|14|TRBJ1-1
TGTGCCAGCAGTTTTAGTTGGGAGAGTAATGAAGCTTTCTTT
CASSFSWESNEAFF
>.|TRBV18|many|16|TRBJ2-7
TGTGCCAGCTCACCACTTTCCAGACTTAAAAACTACGAGCAGTACTTC
CASSPLSRLKNYEQYF
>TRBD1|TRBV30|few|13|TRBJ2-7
TGTGCCTGTCGCCGGGACAGACACTACGAGCAGTACTTC
CACRRDRHYEQYF
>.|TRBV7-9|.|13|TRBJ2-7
TGTGCCAGCAGCGGGCGGGAATCCCACGAGCAGTACTTC
CASSGRESHEQYF
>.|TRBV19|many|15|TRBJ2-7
TGTGCCAGTAGTATAGTATACAGAGCAGCCTACGAGCAGTACTTC
CASSIVYRAAYEQYF
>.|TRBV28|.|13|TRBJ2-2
TGTGCCAGCAGTTCGAGTTACACCGGGGAGCTGTTTTTT
CASSSSYTGELFF